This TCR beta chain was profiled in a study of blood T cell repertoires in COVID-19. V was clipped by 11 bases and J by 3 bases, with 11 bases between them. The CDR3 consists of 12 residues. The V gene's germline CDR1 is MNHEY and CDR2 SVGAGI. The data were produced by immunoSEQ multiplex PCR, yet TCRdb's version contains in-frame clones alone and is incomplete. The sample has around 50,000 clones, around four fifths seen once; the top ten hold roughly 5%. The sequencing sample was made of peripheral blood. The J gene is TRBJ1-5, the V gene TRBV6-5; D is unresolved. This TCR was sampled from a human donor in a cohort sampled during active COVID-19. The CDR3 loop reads CALGILNQPQHF. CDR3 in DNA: TGTGCCCTGGGCATCCTCAATCAGCCCCAGCATTTT.